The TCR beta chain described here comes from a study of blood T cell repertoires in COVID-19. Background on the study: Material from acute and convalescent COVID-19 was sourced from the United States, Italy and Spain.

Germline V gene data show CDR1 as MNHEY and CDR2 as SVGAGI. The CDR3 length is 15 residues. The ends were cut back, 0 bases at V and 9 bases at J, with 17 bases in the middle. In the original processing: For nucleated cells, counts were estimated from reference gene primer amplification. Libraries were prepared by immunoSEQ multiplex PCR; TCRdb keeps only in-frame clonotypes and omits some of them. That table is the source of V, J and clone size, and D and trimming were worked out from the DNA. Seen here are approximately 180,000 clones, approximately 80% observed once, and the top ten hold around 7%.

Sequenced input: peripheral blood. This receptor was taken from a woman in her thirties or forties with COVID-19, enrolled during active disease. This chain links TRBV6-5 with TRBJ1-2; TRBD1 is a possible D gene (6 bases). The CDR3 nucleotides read TGTGCCAGCAGTTACTCGGGGGGGGGCGCGTGGAGCTACACCTTC. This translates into CASSYSGGGAWSYTF.